This T cell receptor (beta chain) was captured by sequencing in a study of cytomegalovirus exposure and HLA in healthy donors (dated by TCRdb to about 2017). Regarding the study in general: An earlier analysis of roughly 570 of the donors reported approximately 280 Gb of sequence data and 95 million to 120 million unique TCR beta sequences obtained from about 170 million T cells. An early release covering over 500 HLA-typed donors comprised 250 to 350 gigabases of sequencing data and around 85 million unique TCR sequences. Among the roughly 400 genotyped donors, 75% to 90% belonged to the genetic ancestry cluster associated with self-reported Caucasian donors. The study aimed to test whether cataloging public T cell receptors could reveal signatures of past pathogen exposure. The study profiled the T cell repertoires of 500 to 800 subjects by immunosequencing and related them to cytomegalovirus serostatus. Along with the roughly 610-subject first cohort, a separate validation cohort of 120 different subjects was used. To predict cytomegalovirus infection status, the study brought together high-throughput TCR immunosequencing, statistical association of individual TCRs with disease status, and machine learning. A later analysis re-analyzed previously published TCR beta repertoires from 660 or so donors and added high-resolution HLA genotyping to study TCR occurrence patterns. Rather than drawing on any new phenotypic data, the later analysis identified candidate immune exposures from TCR beta sequences and the way those sequences occurred across donors. An earlier analysis of some 600 of the donors applied high-throughput TCR beta sequencing to assess whether each TCR beta V gene segment acted as functional or pseudogenic. Donor age, sex, ethnicity and CMV serostatus were compiled together with the repertoire data. In a later genetic analysis, genome-wide SNP genotypes for about 55% of the roughly 670 donors were used, and that subset was treated as a discovery cohort. Every repertoire in the discovery cohort had been generated on one and the same sequencing platform. HLA typing covered class I and class II loci at four-digit resolution. Typing coverage varied by locus: roughly 629-640 donors for A, B, C, DRB1 and DQB1; roughly 520 for DQA1; 600 to 610 for DPA1; around 490 for DPB1. Because of strong linkage in the cohort, five DR-DQ haplotypes were treated as single units for association and clustering. Among 398 genotyped donors of the cohort, an average of around 240,000 unique TCR beta nucleotide sequences were sequenced per donor, roughly 20% of them non-productive. Overall study results and their limits: In a later genetic analysis, a missense DCLRE1C variant was associated with V-gene and J-gene trimming of TCR beta chains, and the association was replicated in an independent cohort. In vitro tests confirmed that three of the cytomegalovirus-associated TCR beta chains recognize cytomegalovirus antigens. In a later analysis, several top co-occurrence clusters were reported to appear linked to parvovirus B19, influenza, CMV and Epstein-Barr virus. In a later analysis, HLA-associated TCR beta chains were found to be more clonally expanded and to have lower generation probabilities than equally common non-associated chains. Only TCR beta chains were sequenced in this cohort, and the absence of alpha or paired-chain data limited detectable features. In both the original and validation cohorts, the classifier was reported to diagnose cytomegalovirus status with high specificity and sensitivity. The earlier analysis of fewer than 750 of the donors excluded some 16 rarely observed V segments, including chromosome 9 orphons, because counts were too low. Correlated functional status among segregating V segments might be attributable to linkage disequilibrium, but an unknown experimental factor could not be ruled out. A cluster of highly shared sequence variants was judged likely to represent a technical artifact of the sequencing pipeline. At a false discovery rate of 0.05, a later analysis linked under 20,000 TCR beta sequences to specific HLA alleles. A further reported finding was that TCR beta sequences accurately predicted the HLA-A and HLA-B alleles for most subjects in the first cohort. Strong co-occurrence of HLA alleles, especially DR and DQ, made assigning TCR associations to individual alleles difficult. Some IMGT-functional V segments, including TRBV6-2 and TRBV6-3, could not be told apart with the 87-base-pair reads, so those segments were excluded. Because some donors lacked HLA typing at each locus, the association tests relied only on the typed subset. In a later analysis, the rate of TCR association differed among HLA loci, with DRB1 alleles having the most associated TCRs and HLA-C alleles having the fewest. A later genetic analysis reported fewer N-insertions in productive TCRs among donors in an Asian-associated ancestry cluster than the roughly 700-donor mean. The only immune exposure information available for the cohort was CMV serostatus. According to the authors, the approach could potentially be generalized to other disease states and immunological phenotypes. The study listed 150 to 200 TCR beta chains as associated with cytomegalovirus. In an earlier analysis of some 500 of the donors, most TCR beta V segments appeared in productive rearrangements about 87% or about 30% of the time, broadly matching IMGT annotations. According to a later analysis, most CMV-associated TCR beta chains appeared to be HLA-restricted, and the HLA associations seemed to be driven largely by CMV exposure. Most TCR sequences were seen in very few donors, while some public TCRs were found in many individuals. Presence/absence analyses assumed roughly uniform sequencing depth across donors, an assumption that may not hold.

This clone was seen only a few times. Its recognized antigen is unknown. Within one base of it there is no much larger clone, and no base qualities were kept. In total, 500 to 700 healthy bone marrow donors made up the cohort. Cohort members were all nominally healthy when sampled, although unrecorded immune exposures were likely present. The donor was CMV seronegative and was included in the group of 352 seronegative cohort members. A peripheral blood sample was provided by each donor, and peripheral blood mononuclear cells were used for TCR beta sequencing. Genomic DNA extraction from the blood cell samples was performed with the Qiagen DNeasy Blood Extraction Kit. Libraries were prepared through the immunoSEQ multiplex PCR assay. For the multiplex PCR, a mixture combining 60 forward primers for TCR Vbeta segments and 13 reverse primers for TCR Jbeta segments was used. The CDR3 region of rearranged TCR beta genes was amplified from genomic DNA by a multiplex PCR assay. On the Illumina HiSeq System, the amplified TCR beta libraries were sequenced as 87-base-pair reads. The authors' analysis ran thus. A later analysis counted about 80 million unique TCR beta chains across the roughly 700 repertoires, and roughly 10 million of these chains were shared by at least two donors. Raw reads were error-corrected and collapsed into unique sequences by a nearest-neighbor algorithm in which closely related sequences were merged to remove PCR and sequencing errors. V, D and J gene segments were assigned by aligning CDR3 sequences to IMGT reference sequences. For a sequence to be retained, a match of at least six nucleotides to both a V gene segment and a J gene segment was required. A rearrangement counted as productive if the CDR3 had no stop codons and remained in frame with V and J, and every other rearrangement counted as non-productive. CDR3 was defined by IMGT convention, running from the second conserved V-encoded cysteine to the conserved J-encoded phenylalanine. In an earlier analysis of more than 550 of the donors, sequences lacking an unambiguous match to a single V gene segment were excluded. An earlier analysis of several hundred of the donors called V segments functional above 56.7% productive rearrangements and segregating when the between-donor standard deviation exceeded 5%. A statistical classification framework was built to diagnose cytomegalovirus status from the catalog of TCR beta chain sequences. A later analysis assigned V and J genes by comparing TCR nucleotide sequences with IMGT/GENE-DB human TR gene sequences. The TCRdist pipeline was used in a later analysis to assign CDR3 sequences and most-parsimonious VDJ recombination scenarios. In a later analysis, every TCR beta chain was defined by the combination of its CDR3 amino acid sequence and its V-gene family, and reads without a unique V-gene family were dropped. As a way to deal with suspected cross-contamination and a sequencing artifact, a later analysis dropped 640 or so nucleotide sequences that were highly shared and had low generation probability. For each public chain, a later analysis derived a clonal expansion index from normalized ranks of inferred template counts within each repertoire. A later analysis computed generation probabilities with a VDJ recombination model fitted to out-of-frame rearrangements, and checked the results against IGoR. Hypergeometric tests were used in a later analysis to score TCR-TCR, TCR-HLA and TCR-CMV co-occurrence, with a repertoire-size bias correction applied to the TCR pairs. In a later analysis, false discovery rates were estimated by permuting HLA or CMV assignments 20 times. A later analysis grouped co-occurring TCRs with DBSCAN, adding TCRdist sequence similarity when clustering within HLA-allele-positive subsets. Co-occurrence clustering excluded repertoires with fewer than 30,000 or more than 120,000 public chains, plus five with anomalous nucleotide sharing. In its TCRdb copy, this immuneACCESS table keeps in-frame sequences only and misses some clones. Where compared with another copy, unresolved V genes explain less than half of these, and the others have no known cause. V, J and clone size reflect that table, while D and trimming were determined from the DNA. This sample comprises some 120,000 clones, approximately 8.8% of them detected only once. In total, the top ten clones hold 5.5% of the sample.

For this chain, trimming is 5 bases at the V end and 10 bases at the J end, and the number of junction bases without a gene match is 11. In the germline V gene (reference sequence), CDR1 corresponds to SEHNR and CDR2 to FQNEAQ. Including the terminal cysteine and phenylalanine, the CDR3 comprises 15 residues. Solely the CDR3 DNA is kept, with 45 bases framed from the first base. The rearrangement joined TRBV7-9 to TRBJ2-1; TRBD2 fits 10 bases in the junction. The receptor was derived from a man aged 40-49 years in good health and CMV-seronegative. Input material: PBMCs. This receptor carries the CDR3 CASSTASGGAEEQFF. The DNA sequence follows: TGTGCCAGCAGCACCGCGAGCGGGGGGGCCGAGGAGCAGTTCTTC.